These 13 T cell receptor beta chains share one sample of origin, sequenced in a study of blood T cells in healthy people across ages. Alongside a J-beta primer mix, a sample-barcoded 5' primer served in a second PCR lasting about 7 to 12 cycles. TCRdb re-derived calls from the 5' RACE reads in MiXCR, one entry per CDR3 protein. The top ten clones hold about 20% of a sample with hundreds of thousands of distinct CDR3 sequences, 58% of them seen once. The sequenced material came from blood. These receptors came from a man aged 25 to 45 in good health.

The chain employs TRBV7-9 and TRBJ2-5; perhaps D is TRBD1 or TRBD2 (5 bases each). V was trimmed by 7 bases and J by 5 bases, leaving 20 bases between them. Germline V gene data show CDR1 as SEHNR and CDR2 as FQNEAQ (reference sequence). CDR3 size: 15 residues. CDR3 bases: TGTGCCAGCACCCAACCTCAGGGTTCGGGGGAGACCCAGTACTTC. This encodes CASTQPQGSGETQYF.

This clonotype was counted between two and nine times. The rearrangement links TRBV9 to TRBJ2-7, with TRBD1 identical over 10 bases. The CDR3 sequence is 15 residues long. CDR1 is SGDLS, CDR2 YYNGEE, per germline. Trimming at V came to 2 bases and at J to 5 bases, leaving 7 bases not matched to a gene. Written as DNA, the CDR3 is TGTGCCAGCAGCGTGGAGGGACAGGGGACAGACGAGCAGTACTTC. Amino acids: CASSVEGQGTDEQYF.

The V call is TRBV4-3, the J call TRBJ2-5, with 7 nucleotides matching TRBD2. Germline loops: CDR1 LGHNA, CDR2 YSLEER. V shed 4 bases and J 5 bases; nucleotides not matched to a gene: 10. CDR3 size: 15 residues. CDR3 nucleotides: TGCGCCAGCAGCCCCTTCAGGACTAGTCGGGAGACCCAGTACTTC. Its protein product is CASSPFRTSRETQYF.

The chain recombines TRBV20-1 with TRBJ2-7; 10 nucleotides agree with TRBD2. Germline assignment: CDR1 DFQATT and CDR2 SNEGSKA (reference sequence). The CDR3 runs to 12 residues. V trimming: 5 bases; J trimming: 7 bases; junction bases outside the gene matches: 5. The CDR3 nucleotides are TGCAGTGCTCCTACTAGCGGGAATGAGCAGTACTTC. Translating it yields CSAPTSGNEQYF.

This clonotype was counted once. A clone one base away is much larger, so this may be a read error. The chain links TRBV20-1 to TRBJ2-1; no reliable D call. Trimming shortened V by 5 bases and J by 2 bases, and 10 bases separated the two germline ends. Germline V gene sequence: CDR1 DFQATT, CDR2 SNEGSKA (reference sequence). CDR3 length: 13 amino acids. The CDR3 coding sequence is TGCAGTGCTTACTCTGGCGCCTACAATGAGCAGTTCTTC. The encoded protein is CSAYSGAYNEQFF.

The chain carries TRBV6-1 and TRBJ2-3, with TRBD2 as a possible D gene (5 bases). The CDR3 is 15 residues long. Looked up from germline, CDR1 is MNHNS and CDR2 is SASEGT. V shed 1 base and J shed 1 base, with 9 bases lying between them. The CDR3 reads CASSEGPGGTDTQYF. The CDR3 coding sequence is TGTGCCAGCAGTGAAGGGCCCGGGGGCACAGATACGCAGTATTTT.

The chain has TRBV25-1 and TRBJ1-5, with TRBD1 matching 9 bases. CDR3 length: 18 amino acids. With 4 bases clipped from V and 0 bases from J, the junction kept 10 bases outside the gene matches. The V gene's germline CDR1 is MGHDK and CDR2 SYGVNS. The CDR3 loop is CASSAPGTGKDSNQPQHF. CDR3 DNA: TGTGCCAGCAGTGCTCCCGGGACAGGGAAAGATAGCAATCAGCCCCAGCATTTT. Together with reference TRBV25-1 and TRBJ1-5, the CDR3 gives the full variable domain: EADIYQTPRYLVIGTGKKITLECSQTMGHDKMYWYQQDPGMELHLIHYSYGVNSTEKGDLSSESTVSRIRTEHFPLTLESARPSHTSQYLCASSAPGTGKDSNQPQHFGDGTRLSIL.

This clonotype occurred many times. One junction end disagrees with the germline gene, perhaps due to a read error. The CDR3 is CASSLGGQGTYGQYF. The CDR3 bases are TGTGCCAGCAGCTTAGGGGGACAGGGTACTTACGGGCAGTACTTC. The chain carries TRBV7-2 and TRBJ2-7, with 9 bases identical to TRBD1. The length of the CDR3 is 15 residues. From germline, CDR1 is SGHTA and CDR2 FQGNSA.

The rearrangement links TRBV21-1 to TRBJ1-1. TRBV21-1 corresponds to a pseudogene. CDR3 size: 14 residues. The CDR3: CASSKEVRNTEAFF. In nucleotides, the CDR3 is TGTGCCAGCAGCAAAGAGGTCAGGAACACTGAAGCTTTCTTT.

This clonotype was found a few times. The rearrangement joins TRBV6-5 to TRBJ1-5, with a tentative D call TRBD1 (5 bases). Trimming cost V 2 bases and J 4 bases, with 6 bases left between them. CDR1 is MNHEY and CDR2 is SVGAGI in the germline V gene. CDR3 length equals 13 residues. The CDR3, as DNA: TGTGCCAGCAGTTACGAGGGGAATCAGCCCCAGCATTTT. Amino acids: CASSYEGNQPQHF.

The chain has TRBV14 and TRBJ2-7; the D is unclear. The CDR3 loop spans 13 amino acids. Germline CDR1 reads SGHDN; CDR2 reads FVKESK. V lost 1 base and J 4 bases, leaving 8 bases between the germline ends. DNA of the CDR3: TGTGCCAGCAGCCAAGGGAACTATTACGAGCAGTACTTC. Translation: CASSQGNYYEQYF.

This CDR3 reads CASSRTGGNIQYF. The CDR3 region has the DNA TGTGCCAGCAGCCGGACAGGGGGGAACATTCAGTACTTC. The chain recombines TRBV14 with TRBJ2-4; 10 bases match TRBD1. V was pared by 4 bases and J by 7 bases, with 1 base of the junction left unmatched. This CDR3 contains 13 residues. In germline, CDR1 is SGHDN, CDR2 FVKESK.

The V call is TRBV2, the J call TRBJ1-1; TRBD1 might be the D (6 bases). Germline assignment: CDR1 SNHLY and CDR2 FYNNEI. This CDR3 contains 15 residues. The V end was cut by 7 bases, the J end by 0 bases, with 15 bases between. This CDR3 reads CASNTLTGMNTEAFF. CDR3 bases: TGTGCCAGCAACACTCTGACAGGTATGAACACTGAAGCTTTCTTT.